This is a list of T cell receptor beta chains from one sample in a study of T-cell reconstitution after alpha-beta-depleted transplantation in children. TCRdb used MiXCR to reprocess the PCR reads, holding one entry per CDR3 protein. The table lists some 110,000 distinct CDR3 sequences, 9% to 12% of them singletons. The input for sequencing was PBMCs, taken before TCRalphabeta/CD19-depleted stem cell transplant. These TCRs come from a boy under 10 years old with acute lymphoblastic leukemia, due to receive a stem cell transplant. CDR3s leave out the opening cysteine and the closing phenylalanine or tryptophan. D genes are given only for firm matches.

v_call: TRBV7-7; d_call: TRBD2; cdr3_aa: ASSPGVAGALIPGELF
v_call: TRBV7-2; d_call: TRBD1; cdr3_aa: ASRERTGAMNTEAF
v_call: TRBV20-1; d_call: TRBD2; cdr3_aa: SAKRPGGAQETQY
v_call: TRBV24-1; d_call: .; cdr3_aa: ATSEGHRNEQF
v_call: TRBV7-9; d_call: .; cdr3_aa: ASSSGVETQY
v_call: TRBV5-1; d_call: TRBD1; cdr3_aa: ASSPGTGGPSGNQPQH
v_call: TRBV20-1; d_call: .; cdr3_aa: SAGQYPYNEQF
v_call: TRBV7-9; d_call: .; cdr3_aa: ASSSRGEETQY
v_call: TRBV10-3; d_call: TRBD2; cdr3_aa: AISPLLAGGPGEQF
v_call: TRBV5-1; d_call: .; cdr3_aa: ASSSGYTDTQY
v_call: TRBV5-1; d_call: TRBD1; cdr3_aa: ASSPGGLGQPQH
v_call: TRBV20-1; d_call: TRBD1; cdr3_aa: SARGTDRGQY
v_call: TRBV5-1; d_call: TRBD2; cdr3_aa: ASSFGLDSNEQF
v_call: TRBV6-5; d_call: .; cdr3_aa: ASSYATRPLGYT
v_call: TRBV7-2; d_call: .; cdr3_aa: ASSLQGYNEQF
v_call: TRBV4-1; d_call: TRBD1; cdr3_aa: ASRDSDLYGYT
v_call: TRBV7-9; d_call: TRBD1; cdr3_aa: ASSLGLFEDRGYEQY
v_call: TRBV10-3; d_call: .; cdr3_aa: AIRARPSWGVGANVLT
v_call: TRBV5-1; d_call: .; cdr3_aa: ASSLGSGETQY
v_call: TRBV5-1; d_call: .; cdr3_aa: ASSLDGLDIQY
v_call: TRBV7-9; d_call: .; cdr3_aa: ASSLGDLSGNTIY
v_call: TRBV27; d_call: .; cdr3_aa: ASNSLAKPKGDTQY
v_call: TRBV29-1; d_call: .; cdr3_aa: SVAVSGVSYEQY
v_call: TRBV20-1; d_call: TRBD1; cdr3_aa: SALDGTASYEQY
v_call: TRBV2; d_call: TRBD1; cdr3_aa: ASSERTGNYEQY
v_call: TRBV5-5; d_call: TRBD2; cdr3_aa: ASRTSGRAKGETQY
v_call: TRBV2; d_call: TRBD2; cdr3_aa: ASRSSGRSPYNEQF
v_call: TRBV29-1; d_call: .; cdr3_aa: SGKQGPNYGYT
v_call: TRBV7-6; d_call: .; cdr3_aa: ASSPASTTDTQY
v_call: TRBV20-1; d_call: TRBD1; cdr3_aa: SARDPRDRGRGTEAF
v_call: TRBV7-9; d_call: .; cdr3_aa: ASSLEQGIQY
v_call: TRBV2; d_call: .; cdr3_aa: ASRQGSTGELF
v_call: TRBV6-1; d_call: TRBD1; cdr3_aa: ASTTGASTDTQY
v_call: TRBV7-9; d_call: .; cdr3_aa: ASNSQRVFALTDTQY
v_call: TRBV7-6; d_call: TRBD2; cdr3_aa: ASSLAGGPDEQF
v_call: TRBV12-3/TRBV12-4; d_call: .; cdr3_aa: ASRTTGSTDTQY
v_call: TRBV20-1; d_call: TRBD2; cdr3_aa: SARLAEISPRVPQY
v_call: TRBV12-3/TRBV12-4; d_call: TRBD1; cdr3_aa: ASSFRTGSGELF
v_call: TRBV5-1; d_call: TRBD2; cdr3_aa: ASRGLAGADTQY
v_call: TRBV5-5; d_call: TRBD1; cdr3_aa: ASSRRQGAKEKLF
v_call: TRBV4-1; d_call: .; cdr3_aa: ASSQIHEGGRETQY
v_call: TRBV10-3; d_call: .; cdr3_aa: AIRRWDDDSYNEQF
v_call: TRBV6-5; d_call: .; cdr3_aa: ASSYSTEPHTDTQY
v_call: TRBV29-1; d_call: .; cdr3_aa: SVEEGSGGPGELF
v_call: TRBV20-1; d_call: .; cdr3_aa: SARTKQGRNQPQH
v_call: TRBV25-1; d_call: TRBD1; cdr3_aa: ASSPGTGIYEQY
v_call: TRBV20-1; d_call: TRBD1; cdr3_aa: SATGTGGFDGSGELF
v_call: TRBV7-9; d_call: .; cdr3_aa: ASTAGQETQY
v_call: TRBV20-1; d_call: .; cdr3_aa: SARDRPSSYEQY
v_call: TRBV7-6; d_call: TRBD2; cdr3_aa: ASSLGGELSYEQY
v_call: TRBV28; d_call: .; cdr3_aa: ASTLGARVNGYT
v_call: TRBV6-1; d_call: TRBD2; cdr3_aa: ASSKFKSGRFKETQY
v_call: TRBV18; d_call: .; cdr3_aa: ASSPLPLQGHTEAF
v_call: TRBV5-1; d_call: TRBD2; cdr3_aa: ASSTSSGSTDTQY